This TCR beta chain is drawn from a study of T-cell reconstitution after alpha-beta-depleted transplantation in children. General observations from the study: Roughly two months post-transplant, alpha-beta T cells reportedly originated from several hundred graft clones that had expanded.

Preparation of the TCRbeta library used unique molecular identifiers. MiXCR was run by TCRdb on the PCR reads, yielding one entry per CDR3 protein. The sample has hundreds of thousands of distinct CDR3 sequences, approximately 11% seen once. CDR1 MDHEN and CDR2 SYDVKM come from the germline V gene. The CDR3 extends over 14 amino acids. The V end was cut by 6 bases, the J end by 7 bases, with 13 bases between. There are many counts of this clonotype. Its target is unknown. The sequence was obtained from a child less than two years old with acute myeloid leukemia, due to receive a stem cell transplant. The source material was PBMCs, sampled before TCRalphabeta/CD19-depleted stem cell transplant. This chain links TRBV28 with TRBJ1-6, with D perhaps matching TRBD1 (5 bases). The CDR3 nucleotides read TGTGCCAGCAGACCCTCGACAGCGAATTCACCCCTCCACTTT. It encodes CASRPSTANSPLHF.